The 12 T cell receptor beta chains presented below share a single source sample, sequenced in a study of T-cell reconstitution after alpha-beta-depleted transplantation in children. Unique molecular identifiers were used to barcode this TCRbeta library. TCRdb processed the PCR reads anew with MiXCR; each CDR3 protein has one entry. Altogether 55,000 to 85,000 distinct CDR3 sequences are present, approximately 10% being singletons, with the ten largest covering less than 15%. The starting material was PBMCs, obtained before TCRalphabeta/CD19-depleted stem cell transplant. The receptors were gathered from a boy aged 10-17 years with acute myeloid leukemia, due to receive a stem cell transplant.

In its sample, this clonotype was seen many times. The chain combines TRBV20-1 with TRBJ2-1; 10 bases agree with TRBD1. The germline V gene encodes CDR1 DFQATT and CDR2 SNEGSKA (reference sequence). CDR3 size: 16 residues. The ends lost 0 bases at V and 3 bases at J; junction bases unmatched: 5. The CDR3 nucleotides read TGCAGTGCTAGAGACGTTAGGACAGGGGGCTACAATGAGCAGTTCTTC. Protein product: CSARDVRTGGYNEQFF.

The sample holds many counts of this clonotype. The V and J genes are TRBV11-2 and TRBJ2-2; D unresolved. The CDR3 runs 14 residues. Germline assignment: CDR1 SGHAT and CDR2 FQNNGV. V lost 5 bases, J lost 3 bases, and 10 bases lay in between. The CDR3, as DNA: TGTGCCAGCAGCGGGGAATACGACACCGGGGAGCTGTTTTTT. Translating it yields CASSGEYDTGELFF. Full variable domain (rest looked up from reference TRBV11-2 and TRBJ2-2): EAGVAQSPRYKIIEKRQSVAFWCNPISGHATLYWYQQILGQGPKLLIQFQNNGVVDDSQLPKDRFSAERLKGVDSTLKIQPAKLEDSAVYLCASSGEYDTGELFFGEGSRLTVL.

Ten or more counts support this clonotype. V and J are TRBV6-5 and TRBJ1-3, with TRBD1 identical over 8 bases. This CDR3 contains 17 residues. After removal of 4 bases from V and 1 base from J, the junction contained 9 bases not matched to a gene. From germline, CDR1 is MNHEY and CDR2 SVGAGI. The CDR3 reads CASSFQPQGASGNTIYF. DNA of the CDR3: TGTGCCAGCAGTTTCCAACCCCAGGGGGCATCTGGAAACACCATATATTTT.

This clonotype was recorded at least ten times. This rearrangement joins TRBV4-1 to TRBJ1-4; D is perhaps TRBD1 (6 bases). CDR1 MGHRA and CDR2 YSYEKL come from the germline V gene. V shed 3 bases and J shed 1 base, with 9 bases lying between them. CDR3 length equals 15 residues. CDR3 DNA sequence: TGCGCCAGCAGCCATCACAGGGAAACTAATGAAAAACTGTTTTTT. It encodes CASSHHRETNEKLFF.

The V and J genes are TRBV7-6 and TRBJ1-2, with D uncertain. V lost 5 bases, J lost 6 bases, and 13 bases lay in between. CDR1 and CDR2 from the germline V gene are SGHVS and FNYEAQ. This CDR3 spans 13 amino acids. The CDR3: CASSSESGHGYTF. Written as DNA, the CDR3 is TGTGCCAGCAGCAGCGAGAGCGGGCATGGCTACACCTTC.

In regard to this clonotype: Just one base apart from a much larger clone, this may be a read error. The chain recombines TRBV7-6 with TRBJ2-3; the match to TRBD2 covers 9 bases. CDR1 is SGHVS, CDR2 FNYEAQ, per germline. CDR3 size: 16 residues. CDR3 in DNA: TGTGCCAGCAGCTTAGGTAGCGGGGGCCTCACAAATACGCAGTATTTT. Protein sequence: CASSLGSGGLTNTQYF.

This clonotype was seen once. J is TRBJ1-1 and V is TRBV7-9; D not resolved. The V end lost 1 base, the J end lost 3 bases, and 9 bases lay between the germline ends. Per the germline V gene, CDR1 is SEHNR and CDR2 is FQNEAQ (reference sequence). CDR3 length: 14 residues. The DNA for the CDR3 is TGTGCCAGCAGCTTAGTTTTGCGGGACACTGAAGCTTTCTTT. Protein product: CASSLVLRDTEAFF. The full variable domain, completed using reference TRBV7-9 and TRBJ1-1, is DTGVSQNPRHKITKRGQNVTFRCDPISEHNRLYWYRQTLGQGPEFLTYFQNEAQLEKSRLLSDRFSAERPKGSFSTLEIQRTEQGDSAMYLCASSLVLRDTEAFFGQGTRLTVV.

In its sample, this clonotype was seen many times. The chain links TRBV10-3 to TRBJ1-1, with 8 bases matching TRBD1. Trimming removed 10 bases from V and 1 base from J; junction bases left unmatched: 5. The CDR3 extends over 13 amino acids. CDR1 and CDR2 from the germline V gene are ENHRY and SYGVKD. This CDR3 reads CASGTGWNTEAFF. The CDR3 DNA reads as TGTGCCAGTGGGACAGGATGGAACACTGAAGCTTTCTTT.

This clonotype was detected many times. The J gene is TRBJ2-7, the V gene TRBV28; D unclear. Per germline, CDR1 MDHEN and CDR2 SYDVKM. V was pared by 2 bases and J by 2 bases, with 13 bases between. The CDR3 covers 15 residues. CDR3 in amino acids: CASSLSSAAAYEQYF. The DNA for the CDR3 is TGTGCCAGCAGTTTAAGCTCCGCTGCCGCCTACGAGCAGTACTTC.

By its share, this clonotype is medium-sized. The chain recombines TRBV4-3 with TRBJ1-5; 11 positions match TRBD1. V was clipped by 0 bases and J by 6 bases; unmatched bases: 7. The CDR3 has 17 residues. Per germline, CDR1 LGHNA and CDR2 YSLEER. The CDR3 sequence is CASSQDRGQGVSQPQHF. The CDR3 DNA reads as TGCGCCAGCAGCCAAGATCGGGGACAGGGGGTCAGTCAGCCCCAGCATTTT.

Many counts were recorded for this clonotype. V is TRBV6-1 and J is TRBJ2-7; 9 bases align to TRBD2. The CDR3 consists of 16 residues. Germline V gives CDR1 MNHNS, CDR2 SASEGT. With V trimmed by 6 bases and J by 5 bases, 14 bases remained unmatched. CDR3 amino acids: CASSRRAGGPVDEQYF. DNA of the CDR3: TGTGCCAGCAGCCGACGGGCGGGAGGGCCTGTTGACGAGCAGTACTTC.

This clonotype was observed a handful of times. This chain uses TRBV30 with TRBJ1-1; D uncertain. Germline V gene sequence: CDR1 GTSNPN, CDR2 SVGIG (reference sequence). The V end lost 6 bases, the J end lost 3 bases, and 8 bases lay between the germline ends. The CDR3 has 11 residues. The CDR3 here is CACLIYTEAFF. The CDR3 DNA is TGTGCCTGCCTGATATACACTGAAGCTTTCTTT.